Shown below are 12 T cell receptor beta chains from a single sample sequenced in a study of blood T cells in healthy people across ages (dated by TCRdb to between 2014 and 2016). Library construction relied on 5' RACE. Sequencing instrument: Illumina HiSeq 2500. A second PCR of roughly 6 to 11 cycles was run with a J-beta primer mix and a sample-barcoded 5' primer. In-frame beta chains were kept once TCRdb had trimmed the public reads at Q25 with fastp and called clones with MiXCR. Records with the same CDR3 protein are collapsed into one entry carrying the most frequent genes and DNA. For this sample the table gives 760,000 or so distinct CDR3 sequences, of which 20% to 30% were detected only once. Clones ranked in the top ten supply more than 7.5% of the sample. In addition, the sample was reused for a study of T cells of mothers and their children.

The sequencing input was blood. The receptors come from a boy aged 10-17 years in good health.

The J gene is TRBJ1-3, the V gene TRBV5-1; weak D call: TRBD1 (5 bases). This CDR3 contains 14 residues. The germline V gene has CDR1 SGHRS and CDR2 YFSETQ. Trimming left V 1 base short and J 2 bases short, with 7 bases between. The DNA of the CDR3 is TGCGCCAGCAGCTTGTCAGGGACTGGAAACACCATATATTTT. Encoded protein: CASSLSGTGNTIYF.

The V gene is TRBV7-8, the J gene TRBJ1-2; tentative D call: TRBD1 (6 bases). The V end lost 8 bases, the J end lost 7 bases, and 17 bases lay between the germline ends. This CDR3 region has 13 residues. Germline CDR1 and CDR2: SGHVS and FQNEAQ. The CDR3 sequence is CASGPEQGGGYTF. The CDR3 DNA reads TGTGCCAGCGGCCCCGAACAGGGCGGTGGCTACACCTTC. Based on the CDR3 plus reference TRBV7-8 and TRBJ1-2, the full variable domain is GAGVSQSPRYKVAKRGQDVALRCDPISGHVSLFWYQQALGQGPEFLTYFQNEAQLDKSGLPSDRFFAERPEGSVSTLKIQRTQQEDSAVYLCASGPEQGGGYTFGSGTRLTVV.

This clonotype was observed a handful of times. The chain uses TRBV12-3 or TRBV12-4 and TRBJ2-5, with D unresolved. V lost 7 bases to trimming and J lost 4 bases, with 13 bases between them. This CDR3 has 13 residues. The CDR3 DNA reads TGTGCCAGCACCACATCCTCGGGAGAGACCCAGTACTTC. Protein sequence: CASTTSSGETQYF.

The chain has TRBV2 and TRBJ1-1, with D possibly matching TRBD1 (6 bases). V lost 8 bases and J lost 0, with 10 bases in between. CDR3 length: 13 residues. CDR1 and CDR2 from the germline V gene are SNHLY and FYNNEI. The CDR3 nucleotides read TGTGCCAGCGAGGGGGGGATGAACACTGAAGCTTTCTTT. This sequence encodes CASEGGMNTEAFF.

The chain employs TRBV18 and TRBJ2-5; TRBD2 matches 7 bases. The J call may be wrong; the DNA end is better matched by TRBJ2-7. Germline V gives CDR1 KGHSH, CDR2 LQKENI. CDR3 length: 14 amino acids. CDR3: CASSPRRESHEQYF. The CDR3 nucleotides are TGTGCCAGCTCACCACGGCGGGAGTCCCACGAGCAGTACTTC.

CDR3 sequence: CASSLGTSGKNIQYF. Here the CDR3 DNA reads TGTGCCAGCAGCCTGGGGACTAGCGGGAAAAACATTCAGTACTTC. The chain couples TRBV3-1 to TRBJ2-4, with 12 bases aligning to TRBD2. The CDR3 has 15 residues. Per germline, CDR1 LGHDT and CDR2 YNNKEL (reference sequence). V was pared by 4 bases and J by 4 bases, with 2 bases of the junction left unmatched.

CDR3 amino acids: CASSQGTQYF. CDR3 coding DNA: TGTGCCAGCAGCCAGGGTACGCAGTATTTT. The V and J genes are TRBV2 and TRBJ2-3, with a possible D match to TRBD1 (5 bases). Trimming pared 6 bases from V and 8 bases from J, leaving 6 bases between. The CDR3 spans 10 residues. Germline V gene lookup returns CDR1 SNHLY and CDR2 FYNNEI.

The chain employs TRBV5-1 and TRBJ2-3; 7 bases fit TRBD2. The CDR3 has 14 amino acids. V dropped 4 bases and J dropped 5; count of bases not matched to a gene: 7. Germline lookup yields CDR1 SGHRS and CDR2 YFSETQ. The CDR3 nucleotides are TGCGCCAGCAGCCCGGGGGTAGCGGGAGATACGCAGTATTTT. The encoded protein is CASSPGVAGDTQYF.

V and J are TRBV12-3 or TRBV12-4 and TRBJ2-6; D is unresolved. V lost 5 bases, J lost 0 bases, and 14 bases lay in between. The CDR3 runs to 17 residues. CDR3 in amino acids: CASSGMLGHSGANVLTF. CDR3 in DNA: TGTGCCAGCAGTGGAATGTTAGGCCACTCTGGGGCCAACGTCCTGACTTTC.

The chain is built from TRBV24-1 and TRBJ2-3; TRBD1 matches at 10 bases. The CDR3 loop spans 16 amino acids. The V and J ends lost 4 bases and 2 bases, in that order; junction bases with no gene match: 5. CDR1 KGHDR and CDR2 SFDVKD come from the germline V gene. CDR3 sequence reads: CATSESGTGATDTQYF. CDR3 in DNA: TGTGCCACCAGTGAGTCCGGGACAGGGGCCACAGATACGCAGTATTTT.

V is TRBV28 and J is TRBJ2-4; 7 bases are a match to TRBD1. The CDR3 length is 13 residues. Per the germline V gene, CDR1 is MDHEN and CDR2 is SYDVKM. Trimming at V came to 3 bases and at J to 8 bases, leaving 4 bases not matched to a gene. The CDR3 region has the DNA TGTGCCAGCAGTTTTAGGGGGCTGGACATTCAGTACTTC. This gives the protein CASSFRGLDIQYF.

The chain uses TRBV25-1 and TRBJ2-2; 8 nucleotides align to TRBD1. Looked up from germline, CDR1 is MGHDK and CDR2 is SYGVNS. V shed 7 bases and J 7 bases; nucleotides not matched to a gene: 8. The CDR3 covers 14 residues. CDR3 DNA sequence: TGTGCCAGCATTGGACAGGGATTGTACGGGGAGCTGTTTTTT. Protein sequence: CASIGQGLYGELFF. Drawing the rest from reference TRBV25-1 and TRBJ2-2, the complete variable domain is EADIYQTPRYLVIGTGKKITLECSQTMGHDKMYWYQQDPGMELHLIHYSYGVNSTEKGDLSSESTVSRIRTEHFPLTLESARPSHTSQYLCASIGQGLYGELFFGEGSRLTVL.